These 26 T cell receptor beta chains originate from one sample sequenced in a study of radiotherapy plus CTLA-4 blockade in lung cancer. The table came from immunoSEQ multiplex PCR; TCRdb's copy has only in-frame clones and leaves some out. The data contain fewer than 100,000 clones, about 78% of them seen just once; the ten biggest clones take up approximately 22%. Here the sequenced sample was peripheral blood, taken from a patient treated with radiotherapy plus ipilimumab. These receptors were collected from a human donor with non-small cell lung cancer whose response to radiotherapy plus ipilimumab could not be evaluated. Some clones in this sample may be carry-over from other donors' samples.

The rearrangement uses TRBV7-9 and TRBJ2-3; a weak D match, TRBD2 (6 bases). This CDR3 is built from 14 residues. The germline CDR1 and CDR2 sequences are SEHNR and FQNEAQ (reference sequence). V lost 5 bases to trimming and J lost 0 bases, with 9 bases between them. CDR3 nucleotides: TGTGCCAGCAGCCGGGGGATAAGCACAGATACGCAGTATTTT. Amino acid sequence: CASSRGISTDTQYF.

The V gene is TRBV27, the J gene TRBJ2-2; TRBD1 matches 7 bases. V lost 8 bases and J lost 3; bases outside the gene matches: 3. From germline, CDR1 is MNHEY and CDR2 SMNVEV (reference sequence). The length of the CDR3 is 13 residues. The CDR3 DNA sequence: TGTGCCAGCTGGGACAGTTACACCGGGGAGCTGTTTTTT. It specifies CASWDSYTGELFF.

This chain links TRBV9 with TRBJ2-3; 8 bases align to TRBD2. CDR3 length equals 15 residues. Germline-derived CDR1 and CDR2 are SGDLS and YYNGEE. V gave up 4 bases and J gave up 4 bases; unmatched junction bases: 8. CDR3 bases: TGTGCCAGCAGCCCCGGGACTAGACACGCAGATACGCAGTATTTT. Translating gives CASSPGTRHADTQYF.

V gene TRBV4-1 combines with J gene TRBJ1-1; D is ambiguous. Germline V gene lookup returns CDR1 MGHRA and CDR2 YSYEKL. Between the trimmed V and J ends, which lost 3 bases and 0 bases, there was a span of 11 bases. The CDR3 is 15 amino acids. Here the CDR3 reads CASSHRAGLNTEAFF. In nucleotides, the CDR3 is TGCGCCAGCAGCCATCGTGCGGGCCTGAACACTGAAGCTTTCTTT.

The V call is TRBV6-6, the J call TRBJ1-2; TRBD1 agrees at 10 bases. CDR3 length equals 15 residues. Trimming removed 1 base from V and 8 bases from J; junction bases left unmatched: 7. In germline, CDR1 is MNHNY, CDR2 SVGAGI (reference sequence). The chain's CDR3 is CASSYYGTGVSGYTF. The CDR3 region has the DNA TGTGCCAGCAGTTACTACGGGACAGGGGTTAGCGGCTACACCTTC.

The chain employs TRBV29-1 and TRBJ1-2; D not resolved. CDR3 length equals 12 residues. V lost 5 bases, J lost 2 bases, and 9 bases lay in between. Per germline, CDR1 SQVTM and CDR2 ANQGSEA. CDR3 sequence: CSVSDWNYGYTF. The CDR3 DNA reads TGCAGCGTTTCGGACTGGAACTATGGCTACACCTTC.

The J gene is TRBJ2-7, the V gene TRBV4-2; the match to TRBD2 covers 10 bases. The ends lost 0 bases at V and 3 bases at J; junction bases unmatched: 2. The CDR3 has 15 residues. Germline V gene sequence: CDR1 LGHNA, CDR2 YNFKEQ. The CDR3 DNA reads TGTGCCAGCAGCCAAGATGCTAGCGGGGGCTACGAGCAGTACTTC. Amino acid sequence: CASSQDASGGYEQYF.

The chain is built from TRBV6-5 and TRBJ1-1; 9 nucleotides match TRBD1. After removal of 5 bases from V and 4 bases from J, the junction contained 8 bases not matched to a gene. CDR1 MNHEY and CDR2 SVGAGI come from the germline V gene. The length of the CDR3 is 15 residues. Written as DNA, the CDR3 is TGTGCCAGCAGTGCCTCCGGGACAGGGAGCACTGAAGCTTTCTTT. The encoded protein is CASSASGTGSTEAFF.

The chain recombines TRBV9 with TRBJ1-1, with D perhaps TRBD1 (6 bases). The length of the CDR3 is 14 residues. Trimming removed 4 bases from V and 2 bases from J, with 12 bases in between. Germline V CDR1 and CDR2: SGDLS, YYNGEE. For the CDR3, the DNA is TGTGCCAGCAGCTCTCACAGGGTTAACACTGAAGCTTTCTTT. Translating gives CASSSHRVNTEAFF. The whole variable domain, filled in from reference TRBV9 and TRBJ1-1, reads DSGVTQTPKHLITATGQRVTLRCSPRSGDLSVYWYQQSLDQGLQFLIQYYNGEERAKGNILERFSAQQFPDLHSELNLSSLELGDSALYFCASSSHRVNTEAFFGQGTRLTVV.

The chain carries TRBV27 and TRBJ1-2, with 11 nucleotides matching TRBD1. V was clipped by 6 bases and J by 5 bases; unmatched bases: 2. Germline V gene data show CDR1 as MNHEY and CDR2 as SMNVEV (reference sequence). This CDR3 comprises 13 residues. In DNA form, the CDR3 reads TGTGCCAGCAGCGGGACAGGGGGTTATGGCTACACCTTC. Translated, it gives CASSGTGGYGYTF.

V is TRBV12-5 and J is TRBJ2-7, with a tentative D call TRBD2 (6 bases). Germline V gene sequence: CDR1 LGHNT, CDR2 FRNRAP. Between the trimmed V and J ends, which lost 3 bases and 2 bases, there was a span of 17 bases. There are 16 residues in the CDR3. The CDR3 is CASGFRGWGDPYEQYF. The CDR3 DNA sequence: TGTGCTAGTGGTTTCCGAGGATGGGGGGATCCCTACGAGCAGTACTTC.

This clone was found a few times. DNA of the CDR3: TGTGCCAGCAGCTTAGACCCCGTAAGAGCCTACGAGCAGTACTTC. Encoded protein: CASSLDPVRAYEQYF. J is TRBJ2-7 and V is TRBV7-2; no clear D. V was shortened by 1 base and J by 2 bases, with 12 bases between the two germline ends. This CDR3 contains 15 residues. Germline values: CDR1 SGHTA, CDR2 FQGNSA.

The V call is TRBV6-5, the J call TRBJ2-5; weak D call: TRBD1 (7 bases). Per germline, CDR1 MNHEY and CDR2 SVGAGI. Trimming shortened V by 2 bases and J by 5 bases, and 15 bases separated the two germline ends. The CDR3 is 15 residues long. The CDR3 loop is CASSYLGGAGETQYF. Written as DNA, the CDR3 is TGTGCCAGCAGTTACCTAGGGGGCGCGGGGGAGACCCAGTACTTC.

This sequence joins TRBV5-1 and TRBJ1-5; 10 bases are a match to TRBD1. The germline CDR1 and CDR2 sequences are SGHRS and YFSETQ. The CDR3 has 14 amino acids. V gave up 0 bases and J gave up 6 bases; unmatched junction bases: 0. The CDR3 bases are TGCGCCAGCAGCTTGGGGACAGGGGGTCAGCCCCAGCATTTT. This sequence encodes CASSLGTGGQPQHF. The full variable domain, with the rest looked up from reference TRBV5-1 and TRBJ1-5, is KAGVTQTPRYLIKTRGQQVTLSCSPISGHRSVSWYQQTPGQGLQFLFEYFSETQRNKGNFPGRFSGRQFSNSRSEMNVSTLELGDSALYLCASSLGTGGQPQHFGDGTRLSIL.

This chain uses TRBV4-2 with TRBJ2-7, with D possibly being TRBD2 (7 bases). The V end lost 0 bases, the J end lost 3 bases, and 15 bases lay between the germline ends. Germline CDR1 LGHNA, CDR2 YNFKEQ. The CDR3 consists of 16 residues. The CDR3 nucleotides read TGTGCCAGCAGCCAAGATGCGGCGGGGGCCCGCTACGAGCAGTACTTC. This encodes CASSQDAAGARYEQYF.

The DNA of the CDR3 is TGTGCCAGCAGCCAAGATTCTACGGGGGGGTACACAGATACGCAGTATTTT. Translating it yields CASSQDSTGGYTDTQYF. The rearrangement uses TRBV14 and TRBJ2-3, with 8 bases fitting TRBD2. Trimming cost V 0 bases and J 2 bases; bases outside gene matches: 7. From germline, CDR1 is SGHDN and CDR2 FVKESK. The CDR3 extends over 17 amino acids.

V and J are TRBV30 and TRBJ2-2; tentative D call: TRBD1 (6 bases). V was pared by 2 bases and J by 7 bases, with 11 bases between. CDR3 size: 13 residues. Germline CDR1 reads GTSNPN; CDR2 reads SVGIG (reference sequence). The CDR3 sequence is CAWSRGTLGELFF. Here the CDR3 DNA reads TGTGCCTGGAGTAGGGGGACGCTCGGGGAGCTGTTTTTT.

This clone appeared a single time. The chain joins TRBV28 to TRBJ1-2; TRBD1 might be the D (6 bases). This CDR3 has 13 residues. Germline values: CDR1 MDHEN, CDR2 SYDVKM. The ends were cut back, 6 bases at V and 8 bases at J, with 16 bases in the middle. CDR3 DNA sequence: TGTGCCAGCAGGTACAGGGAGCTTGGGGGCTACACCTTC. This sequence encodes CASRYRELGGYTF.

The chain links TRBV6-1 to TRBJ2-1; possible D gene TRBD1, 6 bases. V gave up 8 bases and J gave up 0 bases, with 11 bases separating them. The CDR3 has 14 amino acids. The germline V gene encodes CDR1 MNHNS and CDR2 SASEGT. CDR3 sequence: CASVGTSSYNEQFF. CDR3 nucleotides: TGTGCCAGCGTTGGGACAAGCTCCTACAATGAGCAGTTCTTC.

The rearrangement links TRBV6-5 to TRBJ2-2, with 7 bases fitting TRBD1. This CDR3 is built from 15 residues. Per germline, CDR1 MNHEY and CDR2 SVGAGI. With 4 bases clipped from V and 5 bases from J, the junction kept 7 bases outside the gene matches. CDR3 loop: CASSSTGQRTGELFF. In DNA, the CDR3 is TGTGCCAGCAGTTCCACGGGACAGAGGACCGGGGAGCTGTTTTTT.

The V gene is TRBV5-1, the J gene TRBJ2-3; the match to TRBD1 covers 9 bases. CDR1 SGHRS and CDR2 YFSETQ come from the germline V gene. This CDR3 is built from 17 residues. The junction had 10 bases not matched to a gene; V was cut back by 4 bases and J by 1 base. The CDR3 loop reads CASSLRATGGGTDTQYF. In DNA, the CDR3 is TGCGCCAGCAGCCTGAGGGCAACAGGGGGCGGCACAGATACGCAGTATTTT.

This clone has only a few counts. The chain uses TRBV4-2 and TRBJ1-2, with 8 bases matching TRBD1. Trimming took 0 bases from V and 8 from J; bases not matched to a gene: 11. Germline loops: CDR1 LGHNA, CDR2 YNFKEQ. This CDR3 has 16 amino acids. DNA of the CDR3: TGTGCCAGCAGCCAAGATCGGCAGGGCAGGGGGCACGGCTACACCTTC. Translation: CASSQDRQGRGHGYTF.

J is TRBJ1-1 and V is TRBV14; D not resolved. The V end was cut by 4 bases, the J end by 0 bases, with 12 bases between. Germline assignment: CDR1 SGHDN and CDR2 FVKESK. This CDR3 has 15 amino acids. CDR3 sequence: CASSRSTMLNTEAFF. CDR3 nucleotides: TGTGCCAGCAGCCGAAGTACAATGTTGAACACTGAAGCTTTCTTT.

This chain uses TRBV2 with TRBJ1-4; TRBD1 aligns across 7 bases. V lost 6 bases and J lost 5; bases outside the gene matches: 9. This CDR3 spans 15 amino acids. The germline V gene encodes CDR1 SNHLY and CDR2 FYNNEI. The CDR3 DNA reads TGTGCCAGCAGCGGACAGGCGGGGGGGAATGAAAAACTGTTTTTT. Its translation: CASSGQAGGNEKLFF.

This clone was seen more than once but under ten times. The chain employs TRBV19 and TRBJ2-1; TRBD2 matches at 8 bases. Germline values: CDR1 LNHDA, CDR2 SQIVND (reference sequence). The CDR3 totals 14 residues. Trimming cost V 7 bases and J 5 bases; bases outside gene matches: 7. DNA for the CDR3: TGTGCCAGTAAAAGGGCGGGGGGCCACAATGAGCAGTTCTTC. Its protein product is CASKRAGGHNEQFF.

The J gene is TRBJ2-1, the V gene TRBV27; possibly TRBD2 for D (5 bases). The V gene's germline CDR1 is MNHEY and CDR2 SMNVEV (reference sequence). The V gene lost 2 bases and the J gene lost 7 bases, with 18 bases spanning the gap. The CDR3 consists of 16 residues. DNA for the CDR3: TGTGCCAGCAGTTTAAGGGCTAGCTCTGTTTGGAATGAGCAGTTCTTC. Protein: CASSLRASSVWNEQFF.